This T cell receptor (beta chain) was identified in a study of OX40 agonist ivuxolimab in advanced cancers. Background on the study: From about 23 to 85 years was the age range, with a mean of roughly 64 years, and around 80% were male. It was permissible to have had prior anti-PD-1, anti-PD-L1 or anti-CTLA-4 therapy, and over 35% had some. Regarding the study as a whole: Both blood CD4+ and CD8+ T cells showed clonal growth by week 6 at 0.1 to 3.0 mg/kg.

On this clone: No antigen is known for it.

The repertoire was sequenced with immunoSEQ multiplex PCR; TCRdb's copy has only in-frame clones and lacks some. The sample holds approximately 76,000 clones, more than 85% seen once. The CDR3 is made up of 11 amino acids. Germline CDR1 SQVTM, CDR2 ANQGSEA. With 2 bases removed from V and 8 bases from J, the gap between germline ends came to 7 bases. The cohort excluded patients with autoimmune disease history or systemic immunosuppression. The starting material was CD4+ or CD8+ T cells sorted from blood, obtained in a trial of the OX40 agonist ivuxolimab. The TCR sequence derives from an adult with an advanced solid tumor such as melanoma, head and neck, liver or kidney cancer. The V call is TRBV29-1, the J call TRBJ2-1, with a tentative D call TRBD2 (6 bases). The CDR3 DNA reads TGCAGCGTTGAATGGGGGGATGAGCAGTTCTTC. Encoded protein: CSVEWGDEQFF.